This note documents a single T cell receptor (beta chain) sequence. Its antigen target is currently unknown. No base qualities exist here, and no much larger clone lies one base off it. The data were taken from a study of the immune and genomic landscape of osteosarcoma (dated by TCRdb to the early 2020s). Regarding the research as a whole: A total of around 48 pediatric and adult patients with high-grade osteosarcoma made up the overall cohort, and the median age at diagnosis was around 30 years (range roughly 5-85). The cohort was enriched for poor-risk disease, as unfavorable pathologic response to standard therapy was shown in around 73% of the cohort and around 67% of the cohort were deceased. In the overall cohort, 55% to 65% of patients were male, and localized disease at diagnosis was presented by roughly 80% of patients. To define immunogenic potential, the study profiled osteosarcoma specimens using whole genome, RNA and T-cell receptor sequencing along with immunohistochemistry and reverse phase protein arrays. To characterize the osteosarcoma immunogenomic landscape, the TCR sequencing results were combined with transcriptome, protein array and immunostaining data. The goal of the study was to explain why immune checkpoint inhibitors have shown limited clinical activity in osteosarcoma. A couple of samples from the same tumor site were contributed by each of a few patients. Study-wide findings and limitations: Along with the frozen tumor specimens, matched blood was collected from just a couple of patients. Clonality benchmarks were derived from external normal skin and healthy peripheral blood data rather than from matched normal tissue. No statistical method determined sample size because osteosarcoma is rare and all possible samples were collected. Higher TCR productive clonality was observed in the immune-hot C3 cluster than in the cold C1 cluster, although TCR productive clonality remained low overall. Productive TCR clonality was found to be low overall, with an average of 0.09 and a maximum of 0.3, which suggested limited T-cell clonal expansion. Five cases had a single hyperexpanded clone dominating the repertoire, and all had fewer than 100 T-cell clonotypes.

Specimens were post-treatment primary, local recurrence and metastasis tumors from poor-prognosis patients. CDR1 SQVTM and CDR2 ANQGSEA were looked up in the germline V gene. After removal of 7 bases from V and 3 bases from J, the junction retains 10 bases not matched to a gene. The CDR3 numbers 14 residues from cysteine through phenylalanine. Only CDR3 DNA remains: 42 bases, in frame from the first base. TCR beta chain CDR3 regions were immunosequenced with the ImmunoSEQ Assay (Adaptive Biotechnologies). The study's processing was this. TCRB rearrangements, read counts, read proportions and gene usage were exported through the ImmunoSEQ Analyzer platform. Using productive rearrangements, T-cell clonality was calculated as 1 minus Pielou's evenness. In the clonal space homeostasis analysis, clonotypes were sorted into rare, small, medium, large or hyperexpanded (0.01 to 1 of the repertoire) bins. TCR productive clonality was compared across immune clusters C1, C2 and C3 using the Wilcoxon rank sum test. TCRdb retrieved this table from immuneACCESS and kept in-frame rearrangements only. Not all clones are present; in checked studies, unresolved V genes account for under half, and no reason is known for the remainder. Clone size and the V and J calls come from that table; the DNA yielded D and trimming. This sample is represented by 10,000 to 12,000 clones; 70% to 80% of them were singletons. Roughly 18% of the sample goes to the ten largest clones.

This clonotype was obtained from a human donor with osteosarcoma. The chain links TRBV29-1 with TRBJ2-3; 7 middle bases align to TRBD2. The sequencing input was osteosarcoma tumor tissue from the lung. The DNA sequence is TGCAGCGCCCGGGCGGGGGTCGGGACAGATACGCAGTATTTT. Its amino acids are CSARAGVGTDTQYF.